Listed below are T cell receptor beta chains from one sample, sequenced in a study of T cell changes during pregnancy in multiple sclerosis. Using immunoSEQ multiplex PCR, the repertoire was profiled, and TCRdb retains in-frame clones only, with some absent. The table has some 60,000 clones, 90% seen once. The sequencing here drew on peripheral blood, taken in the third trimester of pregnancy. Every receptor here comes from a female donor in good health, enrolled as a control in a pregnancy study. The CDR3 runs from the conserved cysteine through the conserved F or W. The D gene is left open where the match is weak. Only part of the rows carry a size: once, few, many, or a class if the clone is expanded.

>TRBJ1-3|.|TRBD1|TRBV25-1|15
CASSAAGGSGNTIYF
TGTGCCAGCAGTGCAGCAGGGGGGTCTGGAAACACCATATATTTT
>TRBJ2-7|.|TRBD2|TRBV5-1|14
CASSGTSGGYEQYF
TGCGCCAGCAGCGGCACTAGCGGGGGTTACGAGCAGTACTTC
>TRBJ1-2|.|TRBD1|TRBV15|16
CATSRLGGQGGYGYTF
TGTGCCACCAGCAGACTCGGGGGACAGGGCGGCTATGGCTACACCTTC
>TRBJ2-1|once|TRBD2|TRBV2|14
CASSALAAINEQFF
TGTGCCAGCAGTGCACTAGCGGCGATCAATGAGCAGTTCTTC
>TRBJ1-2|.|.|TRBV5-8|19
CASVGGNPLDFPYNYGYTF
TGTGCCAGCGTCGGGGGGAACCCATTGGATTTTCCTTATAACTATGGCTACACCTTC
>TRBJ2-6|.|.|TRBV11-2|18
CASSLTAFGASGANVLTF
TGTGCCAGCAGCTTAACCGCCTTTGGGGCCTCTGGGGCCAACGTCCTGACTTTC
>TRBJ2-1|.|TRBD2|TRBV5-4|14
CASTVAGNNNEQFF
TGTGCCAGCACCGTAGCGGGGAACAACAATGAGCAGTTCTTC
>TRBJ2-1|.|.|TRBV29-1|16
CSVAETGGLGRNEQFF
TGCAGCGTAGCAGAGACCGGGGGACTGGGTAGGAATGAGCAGTTCTTC
>TRBJ2-7|few|TRBD2|TRBV9|15
CASSVATSGTYEQYF
TGTGCCAGCAGCGTAGCCACTAGCGGGACTTACGAGCAGTACTTC
>TRBJ1-2|.|.|TRBV19|13
CASKDSSNYGYTF
TGTGCCAGTAAAGACAGCTCTAACTATGGCTACACCTTC
>TRBJ1-3|.|.|TRBV30|16
CAWSHTTLLSGNTIYF
TGTGCCTGGAGTCATACTACCCTCCTCTCTGGAAACACCATATATTTT
>TRBJ2-5|.|TRBD2|TRBV2|16
CASLLGLASYQETQYF
TGTGCCAGCTTATTGGGACTAGCGTCGTACCAAGAGACCCAGTACTTC
>TRBJ1-2|.|TRBD1|TRBV2|15
CASSFTTGGAGGYTF
TGTGCCAGCAGTTTCACAACAGGGGGCGCAGGAGGCTACACCTTC
>TRBJ2-3|.|.|TRBV2|14
CASSQRGAPYTQYF
TGTGCCAGCAGTCAACGGGGGGCACCCTATACGCAGTATTTT
>TRBJ2-5|.|TRBD1|TRBV5-1|13
CASSLDRELPQYF
TGCGCCAGCAGCTTAGACAGGGAACTGCCCCAGTACTTC
>TRBJ2-1|once|TRBD2|TRBV5-1|16
CASSLAPSGGYNEQFF
TGCGCCAGCAGCTTGGCGCCTAGCGGGGGGTACAATGAGCAGTTCTTC
>TRBJ1-1|once|.|TRBV9|11
CASSSGVEAFF
TGTGCCAGCAGCTCAGGGGTTGAAGCTTTCTTT
>TRBJ1-2|.|.|TRBV25-1|14
CASSEAGPNYGYTF
TGTGCCAGCAGTGAAGCGGGGCCCAACTATGGCTACACCTTC
>TRBJ2-5|.|.|TRBV11-3|13
CASSPNTQETQYF
TGTGCCAGCAGCCCTAATACTCAAGAGACCCAGTACTTC
>TRBJ2-3|.|.|TRBV6-5|14
CASSPRVGPDTQYF
TGTGCCAGCAGTCCCAGGGTGGGCCCAGATACGCAGTATTTT
>TRBJ2-5|.|TRBD1|TRBV11-2|19
CASSPGEIRTGYPPETQYF
TGTGCCAGCAGCCCAGGAGAAATACGGACAGGGTACCCCCCAGAGACCCAGTACTTC
>TRBJ2-7|.|.|TRBV7-9|15
CASSPISGEYREQYF
TGTGCCAGCAGCCCAATATCGGGAGAATATCGCGAGCAGTACTTC
>TRBJ1-2|.|.|TRBV27|16
CASSARPGALGYGYTF
TGTGCCAGCAGTGCTCGTCCAGGGGCCCTGGGCTATGGCTACACCTTC
>TRBJ1-1|few|.|TRBV7-2|13
CASRPTGLTEAFF
TGTGCCAGCCGACCGACAGGACTCACTGAAGCTTTCTTT
>TRBJ1-2|.|TRBD1|TRBV6-6|15
CASKGRGEPQGGYTF
TGTGCCAGCAAAGGCAGGGGAGAACCACAGGGGGGCTACACCTTC
>TRBJ1-6|few|TRBD1|TRBV2|13
CATRGQGGSPLHF
TGTGCCACCAGAGGACAGGGTGGATCACCCCTCCACTTT
>TRBJ2-3|.|.|TRBV6-4|16
CASSDGQGGGTDTQYF
TGTGCCAGCAGTGACGGGCAGGGTGGCGGCACAGATACGCAGTATTTT
>TRBJ1-5|.|.|TRBV30|13
CAWSVDSRSVQHF
TGTGCCTGGAGTGTTGACAGCCGAAGTGTCCAGCATTTT
>TRBJ1-3|once|.|TRBV11-2|14
CASIENSSGNTIYF
TGTGCCAGCATCGAGAACAGCTCTGGAAACACCATATATTTT
>TRBJ2-1|.|.|TRBV5-1|15
CASSYSVNAGNEQFF
TGCGCCAGCAGCTATAGCGTTAACGCTGGAAATGAGCAGTTCTTC
>TRBJ2-5|.|TRBD1|TRBV10-2|14
CASSWTGWQETQYF
TGCGCCAGCAGTTGGACAGGGTGGCAAGAGACCCAGTACTTC
>TRBJ2-6|.|TRBD1|TRBV30|21
CASYPGQKVLKLSSGANVLTF
TGTGCCTCCTATCCGGGACAGAAGGTTCTAAAGCTTAGCTCTGGGGCCAACGTCCTGACTTTC
>TRBJ1-5|few|.|TRBV6-1|17
CASSEQVEGGRGQPQHF
TGTGCCAGCAGTGAACAAGTGGAAGGGGGGAGGGGTCAGCCCCAGCATTTT
>TRBJ2-7|.|TRBD1|TRBV7-2|14
CASRSGTGLDEQYF
TGTGCCAGCAGGTCCGGGACAGGGCTGGACGAGCAGTACTTC
>TRBJ1-2|.|.|TRBV27|14
CASSQRQLSMGYTF
TGTGCCAGCAGCCAAAGACAGCTAAGTATGGGCTACACCTTC
>TRBJ1-3|.|TRBD1|TRBV6-6|16
CASSGTGGDSGNTIYF
TGTGCCAGCAGTGGGACAGGGGGCGACTCTGGAAACACCATATATTTT
>TRBJ2-7|.|TRBD2|TRBV29-1|14
CSVEVPGLAYEQYF
TGCAGCGTTGAAGTTCCCGGACTAGCGTACGAGCAGTACTTC
>TRBJ2-1|.|TRBD2|TRBV4-2|17
CASSHDLAGSSYNEQFF
TGTGCCAGCAGCCATGACTTAGCGGGAAGCTCCTACAATGAGCAGTTCTTC
>TRBJ2-1|.|TRBD2|TRBV7-2|18
CASSLVAAGRSSYNEQFF
TGTGCCAGCAGCTTAGTTGCAGCGGGGCGCAGCTCCTACAATGAGCAGTTCTTC
>TRBJ2-7|.|.|TRBV6-1|13
CASSEREGLEQYF
TGTGCCAGCAGTGAACGGGAAGGGCTAGAGCAGTACTTC
>TRBJ1-1|few|.|TRBV5-1|14
CASSLLDGNTEAFF
TGCGCCAGCAGCCTGCTAGACGGGAACACTGAAGCTTTCTTT
>TRBJ2-1|.|TRBD1|TRBV2|15
CASSAGTGVQGEQFF
TGTGCCAGCAGTGCCGGGACAGGGGTTCAGGGTGAGCAGTTCTTC
>TRBJ1-2|.|.|TRBV30|11
CAWSSRHGYTF
TGTGCCTGGAGTTCGAGGCATGGCTACACCTTC
>TRBJ1-1|.|.|TRBV29-1|14
CSVTFKIIATEAFF
TGCAGCGTGACATTTAAAATCATTGCCACTGAAGCTTTCTTT
>TRBJ2-5|once|TRBD1|TRBV5-8|14
CASSSGTGRETQYF
TGTGCCAGCAGCTCCGGGACAGGGAGGGAGACCCAGTACTTC